Following are 23 T cell receptor beta chains from one sample sequenced in a study of regulatory T cells in long-lasting Graves disease. Time point reported: newly diagnosed GD, antithyroid drugs for less than 3 months. TCR sequences were obtained from RNA taken from PBMCs. Building of the TCR beta libraries involved iRepertoire HTBI primers and Arm-PCR of CDR3 regions. TCRdb ran MiXCR on the multiplex PCR reads and lists one entry per CDR3 protein. The data hold roughly 400,000 distinct CDR3 sequences, with over 12% observed a single time. In addition, the sample was reused for a study of T cells in Graves' hyperthyroidism and ophthalmopathy.

Sequences were derived from peripheral blood mononuclear cells (PBMCs), sampled at new diagnosis, from a patient treated with antithyroid drugs. Receptors originate from a woman aged 40 to 50 with Graves disease.

This clonotype has just a few counts. A much larger clone sits a single nucleotide away, making a read error possible. CDR3 sequence: CVSRGASTGGLYEQYF. The CDR3 coding sequence is TGTGTCAGCCGCGGCGCCTCGACAGGGGGTCTCTACGAGCAGTACTTC. The V and J genes are TRBV2 and TRBJ2-7, with 9 bases lining up with TRBD1. CDR1 SNHLY and CDR2 FYNNEI come from the germline V gene. The CDR3 runs to 16 residues.

This clonotype was observed many times. This chain joins TRBV7-9 and TRBJ2-2; 12 bases align to TRBD2. J gave up 6 bases and V 5 bases, and 7 bases lay outside the gene matches. CDR1 SEHNR and CDR2 FQNEAQ come from the germline V gene (reference sequence). This CDR3 region has 16 residues. The CDR3 here is CASSPTSGSFAGELFF. The CDR3 region has the DNA TGTGCCAGCAGCCCGACTAGCGGGAGTTTCGCCGGGGAGCTGTTTTTT.

This clonotype showed up many times. V and J are TRBV7-2 and TRBJ2-1; D may be TRBD2 (6 bases). The V end was cut by 7 bases, the J end by 0 bases, with 13 bases between. The CDR3 totals 15 residues. CDR1 SGHTA and CDR2 FQGNSA come from the germline V gene. The CDR3 nucleotides are TGTGCCAGCACACGGGAGCGGGCCTCCTACAATGAGCAGTTCTTC. Residues: CASTRERASYNEQFF.

This clonotype has at least ten counts. The chain couples TRBV6-5 to TRBJ2-7; tentative D call: TRBD2 (6 bases). V was clipped by 0 bases and J by 0 bases, with 9 bases between them. CDR3 length: 15 amino acids. Germline values: CDR1 MNHEY, CDR2 SVGAGI. This CDR3 is CASSYSLGGSYEQYF. CDR3 nucleotides: TGTGCCAGCAGTTACTCCCTGGGGGGCTCCTACGAGCAGTACTTC.

Worth noting for this clonotype: This is likely an artifact of a read error, given a far larger clone one base away. V and J are TRBV11-2 and TRBJ2-1; no clear D. The DNA matches TRBJ2-5 better at its end, which makes the J call doubtful. The CDR3 has 14 residues. Germline loops: CDR1 SGHAT, CDR2 FQNNGV. CDR3 in amino acids: CASSFIHPGKIQYF. Written as DNA, the CDR3 is TGTGCCAGCAGCTTTATCCACCCGGGCAAGATCCAGTACTTC.

This clonotype has at least ten counts. The V gene is TRBV25-1, the J gene TRBJ1-1; D unresolved. Trimming stripped 5 bases from V and 4 bases from J, with 14 bases between. Germline loops: CDR1 MGHDK, CDR2 SYGVNS. The CDR3 has 14 amino acids. The CDR3 loop reads CASSPPGRVTEAFF. As DNA, the CDR3 is TGTGCCAGCAGTCCTCCGGGGAGAGTCACTGAAGCTTTCTTT.

V usage is TRBV5-6 and J usage is TRBJ2-2; 8 bases fit TRBD1. J gave up 7 bases and V 0 bases, and 14 bases lay outside the gene matches. CDR3 length: 18 amino acids. Germline-derived CDR1 and CDR2 are SGHDT and YYEEEE. CDR3 region: CASSLGLRTGRSIGELFF. As DNA, the CDR3 is TGTGCCAGCAGCTTGGGTCTAAGGACAGGGAGGTCCATCGGGGAGCTGTTTTTT. Supplemented by reference TRBV5-6 and TRBJ2-2, the full variable domain reads DAGVTQSPTHLIKTRGQQVTLRCSPKSGHDTVSWYQQALGQGPQFIFQYYEEEERQRGNFPDRFSGHQFPNYSSELNVNALLLGDSALYLCASSLGLRTGRSIGELFFGEGSRLTVL.

This chain uses TRBV24-1 with TRBJ2-3; D remains unclear. The CDR3 consists of 17 residues. CDR1 and CDR2 from the germline V gene are KGHDR and SFDVKD. The germline V and J ends were trimmed by 3 bases and 4 bases, with 19 bases remaining between them. The CDR3 region has the DNA TGTGCCACCAGTGATCCTACCTTAATGGATGGGGCAGATACGCAGTATTTT. It translates to CATSDPTLMDGADTQYF.

This clonotype was found a few times. The chain is built from TRBV18 and TRBJ2-5; a possible D gene is TRBD1 (5 bases). This CDR3 has 16 amino acids. Germline CDR1 reads KGHSH; CDR2 reads LQKENI. Trimming took 2 bases from V and 2 from J, leaving 15 bases between them. In DNA, the CDR3 is TGTGCCAGCTCACCAAGGGCAGGGCAGAGACAAGAGACCCAGTACTTC. This codes for CASSPRAGQRQETQYF.

This clonotype was seen a handful of times. The genes are TRBV28 and TRBJ2-2; 7 nucleotides align to TRBD1. The CDR3 covers 17 residues. Germline V CDR1 and CDR2: MDHEN, SYDVKM. V lost 4 bases and J lost 6; bases outside the gene matches: 14. CDR3: CASSSDFGQVLPGELFF. DNA for the CDR3: TGTGCCAGCAGTTCCGACTTCGGACAGGTGCTACCCGGGGAGCTGTTTTTT.

There are many counts of this clonotype. The chain combines TRBV20-1 with TRBJ2-7, with a possible D match to TRBD2 (6 bases). The CDR3 extends over 16 amino acids. Germline lookup yields CDR1 DFQATT and CDR2 SNEGSKA (reference sequence). Trimming shortened V by 0 bases and J by 2 bases, and 17 bases separated the two germline ends. CDR3 DNA: TGCAGTGCTAGAGACCTCGGGGAGGCCCCCGCCTACGAGCAGTACTTC. Translating gives CSARDLGEAPAYEQYF.

There are many counts of this clonotype. The V and J genes are TRBV7-2 and TRBJ2-7, with D maybe TRBD2 (6 bases). V was shortened by 4 bases and J by 6 bases, with 16 bases between the two germline ends. This CDR3 spans 14 amino acids. CDR1 is SGHTA, CDR2 FQGNSA, per germline. The CDR3 region is CASSSTYLGGEQYF. The CDR3 DNA reads TGTGCCAGCAGCTCGACTTACTTGGGAGGCGAGCAGTACTTC.

This clonotype was seen at least ten times. J is TRBJ1-1 and V is TRBV18; no reliable D call. The CDR3 covers 12 residues. CDR1 is KGHSH and CDR2 is LQKENI in the germline V gene. V lost 6 bases and J lost 1, with 6 bases in between. The CDR3 loop reads CASSGANTEAFF. CDR3 sequence (DNA): TGTGCCAGCTCCGGCGCGAACACTGAAGCTTTCTTT.

In this sample, this clonotype turned up many times. V is TRBV11-2 and J is TRBJ1-2; no clear D gene. Germline V gives CDR1 SGHAT, CDR2 FQNNGV. V gave up 1 base and J gave up 4 bases, with 16 bases separating them. The length of the CDR3 is 16 residues. The CDR3 region is CASSLVGRGSSYGYTF. The CDR3 DNA reads TGTGCCAGCAGCTTAGTCGGCAGAGGCTCGTCCTATGGCTACACCTTC.

The rearrangement uses TRBV10-3 and TRBJ1-3; perhaps TRBD1 as D (5 bases). Germline lookup yields CDR1 ENHRY and CDR2 SYGVKD. The CDR3 runs 15 residues. V shed 4 bases and J shed 0 bases, with 10 bases lying between them. Written as DNA, the CDR3 is TGTGCCATCAGTGGGACACGAAGCTCTGGAAACACCATATATTTT. Amino acid sequence: CAISGTRSSGNTIYF.

This clonotype was counted once. This chain links TRBV5-6 with TRBJ2-1; 7 bases agree with TRBD2. J lost 4 bases, V lost 1 base, and 5 bases had no gene match. In germline, CDR1 is SGHDT, CDR2 YYEEEE. CDR3 length: 15 amino acids. The DNA of the CDR3 is TGTGCCAGCAGCTTGTCTCTAGCGGAGTACAATGAGCAGTTCTTC. It specifies CASSLSLAEYNEQFF.

This clonotype has a count of ten or more. V is TRBV28 and J is TRBJ2-1; no definite D call. V dropped 6 bases and J dropped 6 bases, with 6 bases sitting between them. This CDR3 comprises 11 residues. Germline V gene data show CDR1 as MDHEN and CDR2 as SYDVKM. The CDR3 DNA reads as TGTGCCAGCAGAGGTTTCAATGAGCAGTTCTTC. Translating it yields CASRGFNEQFF.

This clonotype was observed many times. The chain joins TRBV14 to TRBJ2-1; TRBD2 agrees at 7 bases. V lost 2 bases and J lost 4; bases outside the gene matches: 8. Germline V gene sequence: CDR1 SGHDN, CDR2 FVKESK. This CDR3 spans 16 amino acids. CDR3 sequence: CASSQFHSGYYNEQFF. In DNA form, the CDR3 reads TGTGCCAGCAGCCAATTTCATAGCGGGTATTACAATGAGCAGTTCTTC.

This clonotype was seen ten or more times. This chain uses TRBV10-3 with TRBJ1-5; 8 bases line up with TRBD1. V lost 4 bases, J lost 3 bases, and 5 bases stayed unmatched. The CDR3 loop spans 15 amino acids. Germline CDR1 is ENHRY and CDR2 is SYGVKD. The CDR3 here is CAISVDRANNQPQHF. CDR3 DNA: TGTGCCATCAGTGTGGACAGGGCCAACAATCAGCCCCAGCATTTT.

V is TRBV30 and J is TRBJ2-1; 7 nucleotides match TRBD2. The CDR3 loop spans 14 amino acids. The V and J ends lost 1 base and 6 bases, in that order; junction bases with no gene match: 6. Germline V gene sequence: CDR1 GTSNPN, CDR2 SVGIG (reference sequence). CDR3 bases: TGTGCCTGGAGTGAGGCGGGAGTACTCAATGAGCAGTTCTTC. Protein product: CAWSEAGVLNEQFF.

This clonotype was observed many times. The V call is TRBV28, the J call TRBJ2-1; 8 nucleotides agree with TRBD2. Germline-derived CDR1 and CDR2 are MDHEN and SYDVKM. Losses at the gene ends were 6 bases for V and 7 bases for J; bases not matched to a gene: 17. This CDR3 has 17 amino acids. CDR3 residues: CASRDASGRYPGNEQFF. CDR3 nucleotide sequence: TGTGCCAGCAGAGACGCTAGCGGGCGATACCCGGGGAATGAGCAGTTCTTC.

This clonotype was picked up many times. The chain employs TRBV6-2 or TRBV6-3 and TRBJ2-1; TRBD2 aligns across 10 bases. This CDR3 is built from 16 residues. V was pared by 5 bases and J by 3 bases, with 7 bases of the junction left unmatched. Germline CDR1 and CDR2: MNHEY and SVGEGT. Here the CDR3 DNA reads TGTGCCAGCAGTGAATGGACTAGCGGACTCTACAATGAGCAGTTCTTC. Translated: CASSEWTSGLYNEQFF.

In its sample, this clonotype was seen many times. The chain employs TRBV12-3 or TRBV12-4 and TRBJ1-1; D gene unclear. This CDR3 is built from 13 residues. V lost 3 bases to trimming and J lost 4 bases, with 9 bases between them. CDR3 nucleotide sequence: TGTGCCAGCAGTTTGGGTTGGACCACTGAAGCTTTCTTT. This translates into CASSLGWTTEAFF.